These 14 T cell receptor beta chains share one sample of origin, sequenced in a study of T cells in women clearing cervical HPV infection. TCRdb's table, derived via immunoSEQ multiplex PCR, lists solely in-frame clones and lacks some. The sample has more than 30,000 clones. The sample was blood buffy coat. The receptors originated from a woman aged 18 to 75 with a cervical HPV16 infection that either progressed to CIN3+ or cleared (not recorded which).

Comments on this clone: The CDR3 extends 3 residues past the end of the read, so its final part is completed from the germline J gene. This chain joins TRBV19 and TRBJ1-4, with 7 bases fitting TRBD1. Per germline, CDR1 LNHDA and CDR2 SQIVND (reference sequence). The CDR3 loop spans 15 amino acids. The CDR3 here is CASTMGDSYNSPLFF. Incomplete CDR3 DNA: TGTGCCAGTACCATGGGGGACAGCTATAATTCACCA. Looking up the rest from reference TRBV19 and TRBJ1-4 gives the full variable domain: DGGITQSPKYLFRKEGQNVTLSCEQNLNHDAMYWYRQDPGQGLRLIYYSQIVNDFQKGDIAEGYSVSREKKESFPLTVTSAQKNPTAFYLCASTMGDSYNSPLFFGSGTQLSVL.

Remarks on this clone: The CDR3 end falls 3 residues outside the read, so it is completed with the germline J gene. This rearrangement joins TRBV11-2 to TRBJ2-5; 8 nucleotides match TRBD2. After removal of 5 bases from V and 4 bases from J, the junction contained 3 bases not matched to a gene. The CDR3 length is 13 residues. Germline CDR1 SGHAT, CDR2 FQNNGV. CDR3 residues: CASSPGGGETQYF. The CDR3 DNA, read in part, is TGTGCCAGCAGCCCGGGAGGGGGAGAGACC.

In regard to this clone: From the germline J gene comes the end of the CDR3, since the read stops 3 residues before it. This sequence joins TRBV7-2 and TRBJ2-3, with a possible D match to TRBD2 (6 bases). Germline assignment: CDR1 SGHTA and CDR2 FQGNSA. The CDR3 spans 13 residues. This chain's CDR3 is CASSSGLQETQYF. CDR3 bases read: TGTGCCAGCAGCTCGGGACTCCAAGAGACG.

With regard to this clone: The junction departs from the called germline gene at one end, perhaps through a read error. From the germline J gene comes the end of the CDR3, since the read stops 3 residues before it. The rearrangement links TRBV19 to TRBJ2-1; D may be TRBD2 (5 bases). The CDR3 is 15 amino acids. Germline CDR1 LNHDA, CDR2 SQIVND (reference sequence). This CDR3 is CTSSLGPPGYNEQFF. The covered CDR3 bases are TGTACCAGTAGTCTCGGACCCCCGGGGTACAATGAG.

Comments on this clone: The read finishes 3 residues shy of the CDR3 end, and the germline J gene is used to complete it. The V gene is TRBV29-1, the J gene TRBJ1-2, with 7 bases fitting TRBD1. Per the germline V gene, CDR1 is SQVTM and CDR2 is ANQGSEA. V lost 7 bases and J lost 7; bases outside the gene matches: 6. CDR3 length: 11 amino acids. This CDR3 is CSASTGLGYTF. The DNA read from the CDR3 is TGCAGCGCATCGACAGGGCTTGGC.

To note about this clone: The read falls 3 residues short of the CDR3 end, and the missing part is taken from the germline J gene. V usage is TRBV7-3 and J usage is TRBJ2-3, with a weak D call TRBD1 (5 bases). CDR1 is SGHTA, CDR2 FQGTGA, per germline. The CDR3 covers 13 residues. This CDR3 is CASSKGVNQPQYF. The CDR3 bases that were read are TGTGCCAGCAGCAAAGGGGTCAACCAGCCG.

A remark on this clone: The read gets to within 3 residues of the CDR3 end, and the germline J gene fills in the rest. This chain links TRBV19 with TRBJ2-3; 8 nucleotides agree with TRBD2. The length of the CDR3 is 17 residues. Germline V CDR1 and CDR2: LNHDA, SQIVND (reference sequence). The CDR3 sequence is CASSIGRGDPTQETQYF. The DNA read from the CDR3 is TGTGCCAGTAGTATAGGGCGGGGGGACCCAACCCAAGAGACG.

Points on this clone: The read ends 3 residues early relative to the CDR3; the germline J gene fills the gap. The V gene is TRBV19, the J gene TRBJ2-7; 10 positions agree with TRBD1. The CDR3 has 16 residues. With 5 bases clipped from V and 3 bases from J, the junction kept 10 bases outside the gene matches. The germline gives CDR1 LNHDA, CDR2 SQIVND (reference sequence). The CDR3 sequence is CASSRGDRGRLYEQYF. The sequenced CDR3 bases are TGTGCCAGTAGTCGGGGGGACAGGGGACGCCTCTACGAG. The full variable domain, completed using reference TRBV19 and TRBJ2-7, is DGGITQSPKYLFRKEGQNVTLSCEQNLNHDAMYWYRQDPGQGLRLIYYSQIVNDFQKGDIAEGYSVSREKKESFPLTVTSAQKNPTAFYLCASSRGDRGRLYEQYFGPGTRLTVT.

On this clone: Read coverage stops 3 residues before the CDR3 terminus; the germline J gene supplies the remainder. The genes are TRBV20-1 and TRBJ2-5; 10 bases match TRBD2. CDR1 and CDR2 from the germline V gene are DFQATT and SNEGSKA (reference sequence). Losses at the gene ends were 5 bases for V and 5 bases for J; bases not matched to a gene: 8. The CDR3 is 14 residues long. CDR3 sequence: CSAGLAGDGETQYF. CDR3 DNA (partial): TGCAGTGCTGGGCTAGCGGGGGATGGGGAGACC.

In the case of this clone: Sequencing ends 3 residues short of the CDR3 end; the germline J gene provides the rest. The chain is built from TRBV11-3 and TRBJ2-1; D not certain. V lost 2 bases and J lost 5, with 7 bases in between. This CDR3 is 13 amino acids long. CDR1 SGHNT and CDR2 YENEEA come from the germline V gene. The DNA read from the CDR3 is TGTGCCAGCAGCTTAAGCCCCAACAATGAG. Residues: CASSLSPNNE. The full CDR3 is CASSLSPNNEQFF.

A remark on this clone: The CDR3 extends 3 residues past the end of the read, so its final part is completed from the germline J gene. This chain links TRBV18 with TRBJ1-1; the D gene is possibly TRBD1 (6 bases). This CDR3 spans 14 amino acids. Per the germline V gene, CDR1 is KGHSH and CDR2 is LQKENI. CDR3 DNA, as far as it was read: TGTGCCAGCTCACCTCCGGGACAAGAAAACATT. It specifies CASSPPGQENI. The full CDR3 reads CASSPPGQENIAFF.

Concerning this clone itself: The observed sequence ends 3 residues before the CDR3 terminus, with the missing tail filled in from the germline J gene. This chain connects TRBV6-2 or TRBV6-3 to TRBJ2-2; possibly TRBD1 for D (6 bases). Trimming cost V 7 bases and J 6 bases, with 15 bases left between them. Germline assignment: CDR1 MNHEY and CDR2 SVGEGT. This CDR3 has 14 amino acids. CDR3: CASKNRVSAGELFF. The CDR3 bases that were read are TGTGCCAGCAAAAACAGGGTTAGCGCCGGGGAG.

As to this clone: The CDR3 extends 3 residues past the end of the read, so its final part is completed from the germline J gene. The genes are TRBV19 and TRBJ1-2; TRBD1 agrees at 7 bases. Germline V gene data show CDR1 as LNHDA and CDR2 as SQIVND (reference sequence). Trimming took 2 bases from V and 5 from J; bases not matched to a gene: 2. The CDR3 sequence is 13 residues long. CDR3 amino acids: CASSISGQYGYTF. The CDR3 bases that were read are TGTGCCAGTAGTATATCGGGACAGTATGGC.

Notes on this clone: Sequencing ends 3 residues short of the CDR3 end; the germline J gene provides the rest. The chain recombines TRBV7-8 with TRBJ1-2; D is unclear. The germline V and J ends were trimmed by 1 base and 3 bases, with 6 bases remaining between them. This CDR3 is built from 13 residues. Germline V CDR1 and CDR2: SGHVS, FQNEAQ. Partial CDR3 DNA: TGTGCCAGCAGCTTAGATCAGTACTATGGC. This codes for CASSLDQYYG. The whole CDR3 sequence reads CASSLDQYYGYTF.